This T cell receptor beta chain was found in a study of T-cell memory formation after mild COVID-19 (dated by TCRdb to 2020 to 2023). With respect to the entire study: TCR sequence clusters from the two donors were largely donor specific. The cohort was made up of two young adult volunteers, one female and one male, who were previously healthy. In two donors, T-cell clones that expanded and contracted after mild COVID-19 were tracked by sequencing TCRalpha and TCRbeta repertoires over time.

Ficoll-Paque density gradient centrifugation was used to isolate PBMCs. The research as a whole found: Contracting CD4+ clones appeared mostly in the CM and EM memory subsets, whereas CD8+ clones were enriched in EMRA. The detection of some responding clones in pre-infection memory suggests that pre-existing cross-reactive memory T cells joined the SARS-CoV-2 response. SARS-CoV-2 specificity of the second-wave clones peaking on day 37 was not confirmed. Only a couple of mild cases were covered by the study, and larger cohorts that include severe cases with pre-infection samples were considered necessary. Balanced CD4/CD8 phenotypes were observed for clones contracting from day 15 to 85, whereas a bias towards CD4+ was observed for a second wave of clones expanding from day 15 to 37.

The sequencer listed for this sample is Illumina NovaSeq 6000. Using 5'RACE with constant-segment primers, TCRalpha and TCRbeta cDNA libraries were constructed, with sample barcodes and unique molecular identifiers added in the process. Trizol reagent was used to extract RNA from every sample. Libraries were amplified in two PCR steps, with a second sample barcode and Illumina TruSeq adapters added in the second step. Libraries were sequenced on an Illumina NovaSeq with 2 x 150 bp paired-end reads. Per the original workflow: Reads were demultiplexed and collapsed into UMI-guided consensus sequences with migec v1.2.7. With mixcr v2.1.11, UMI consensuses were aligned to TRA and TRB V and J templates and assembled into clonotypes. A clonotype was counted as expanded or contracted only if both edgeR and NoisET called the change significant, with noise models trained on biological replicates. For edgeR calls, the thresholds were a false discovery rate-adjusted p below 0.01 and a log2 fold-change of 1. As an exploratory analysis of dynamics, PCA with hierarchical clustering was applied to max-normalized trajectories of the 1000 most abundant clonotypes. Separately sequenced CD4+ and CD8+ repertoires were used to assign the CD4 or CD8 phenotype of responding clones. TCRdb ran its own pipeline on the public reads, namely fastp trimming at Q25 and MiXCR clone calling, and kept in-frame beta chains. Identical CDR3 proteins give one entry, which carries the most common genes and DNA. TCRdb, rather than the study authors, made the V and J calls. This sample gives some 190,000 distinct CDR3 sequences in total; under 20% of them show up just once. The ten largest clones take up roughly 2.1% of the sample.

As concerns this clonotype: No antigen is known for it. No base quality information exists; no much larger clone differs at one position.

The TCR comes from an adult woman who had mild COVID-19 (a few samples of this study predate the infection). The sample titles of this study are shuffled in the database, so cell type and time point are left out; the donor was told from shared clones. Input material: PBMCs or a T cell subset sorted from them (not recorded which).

The CDR3 region: CASSLSRQERSEAFF. The DNA sequence is TGCGCCAGCAGCCTTTCGAGACAGGAACGATCTGAAGCTTTCTTT. Recombination connected TRBV5-1 to TRBJ1-1, with a tentative D gene TRBD1 over 6 matching bases. Between the V and J ends, shortened by 4 bases and 6 bases respectively, the junction contains 19 bases. The germline V gene provides CDR1 SGHRS and CDR2 YFSETQ. The CDR3 sequence holds 15 residues, the cysteine and phenylalanine included. Kept here is only the CDR3 DNA, which spans 45 bases and is read in frame from base 1.